What follows are 20 T cell receptor beta chains derived from one specimen sequenced in a study of molecular identifiers for immune sequencing clone quantification. TCRdb reprocessed the PCR reads via MiXCR and lists one record per CDR3 protein. The data show some 680,000 distinct CDR3 sequences, 25% seen once. Sequenced material: naive CD8+ T cells from blood, with Jurkat cell RNA spiked in. Stated subset: FACS-sorted CD8+CD4-CCR7+CD45RA+ naive T cells. All receptors derive from a human donor in good health. Some libraries in this study had Jurkat cell RNA spiked in.

As concerns this clonotype: Since a much larger clone is just one base distant, this may be a read error. The conserved closing phenylalanine or tryptophan is absent in this CDR3, likely reflecting a read error. This chain links TRBV12-3 or TRBV12-4 with TRBJ1-1; a possible D gene is TRBD1 (6 bases). The CDR3 consists of 15 residues. Trimming took off 4 bases at V and 6 bases at J, with 18 bases between the two ends. The CDR3 here is CASSSDRYSASEAFS. DNA of the CDR3: TGTGCCAGCAGTTCCGACAGGTACTCAGCCTCTGAAGCTTTCTCT.

This clonotype has at least ten counts. The genes are TRBV10-3 and TRBJ1-1; D unclear. Per germline, CDR1 ENHRY and CDR2 SYGVKD. The CDR3 is 13 amino acids. V was pared by 4 bases and J by 6 bases, with 12 bases between. In nucleotides, the CDR3 is TGTGCCATCAGTGCGGGTCCCGTCCCTGAAGCTTTCTTT. Its translation: CAISAGPVPEAFF.

V and J are TRBV9 and TRBJ2-3, with TRBD2 identical over 7 bases. V was clipped by 3 bases and J by 6 bases; unmatched bases: 10. Per germline, CDR1 SGDLS and CDR2 YYNGEE. The CDR3 runs to 15 residues. This chain's CDR3 is CASSAPRGGGDTQYF. The CDR3 DNA reads TGTGCCAGCAGCGCCCCTCGCGGGGGAGGTGATACGCAGTATTTT.

This clonotype was seen many times. As DNA, the CDR3 is TGTGCCAGCAGCGTAGGCGGTGCGGGGCCCCAGCATTTT. Its translation is CASSVGGAGPQHF. The V call is TRBV9, the J call TRBJ1-5; unclear D gene. This CDR3 comprises 13 residues. CDR1 is SGDLS, CDR2 YYNGEE, per germline. Trimming stripped 0 bases from V and 9 bases from J, with 10 bases between.

This clonotype was seen at least ten times. This rearrangement joins TRBV20-1 to TRBJ2-7, with unresolved D. V lost 2 bases, J lost 2 bases, and 10 bases lay in between. The CDR3 sequence is 13 residues long. The germline gives CDR1 DFQATT, CDR2 SNEGSKA (reference sequence). CDR3 nucleotides: TGCAGTGCTAGAAGCAGTTTTCCCTACGAGCAGTACTTC. Translating it yields CSARSSFPYEQYF.

The rearrangement uses TRBV11-3 and TRBJ2-7; D call uncertain. This CDR3 contains 11 residues. CDR1 SGHNT and CDR2 YENEEA come from the germline V gene. V dropped 5 bases and J dropped 6 bases, with 8 bases sitting between them. This CDR3 reads CASSGRSEQYF. CDR3 DNA: TGTGCCAGCAGCGGACGGAGCGAGCAGTACTTC.

In nucleotides, the CDR3 is TGCGCCAGCAACACACACGGAACTAATGAAAAACTGTTTTTT. This gives the protein CASNTHGTNEKLFF. This chain joins TRBV4-1 and TRBJ1-4; D not resolved. CDR1 is MGHRA and CDR2 is YSYEKL in the germline V gene. V was cut by 7 bases and J by 1 base, with 10 bases left in between. This CDR3 has 14 amino acids.

This clonotype was counted only a few times. V usage is TRBV28 and J usage is TRBJ2-1; TRBD2 agrees at 8 bases. The germline CDR1 and CDR2 sequences are MDHEN and SYDVKM. With 1 base clipped from V and 4 bases from J, the junction kept 3 bases outside the gene matches. The CDR3 totals 15 residues. In DNA, the CDR3 is TGTGCCAGCAGTTTATTTTCTAGCGGGTACAATGAGCAGTTCTTC. As protein: CASSLFSSGYNEQFF.

As regards this clonotype: It may be a read error: a sequence one base away is much more abundant. V is TRBV4-3 and J is TRBJ1-5; D is uncertain. Germline-derived CDR1 and CDR2 are LGHNA and YSLEER. The V and J ends lost 1 base and 6 bases respectively, with 16 bases between them. The CDR3 has 16 amino acids. In DNA form, the CDR3 reads TGCGCCAGCAGCCAAGTCTACAGAGGTAAGACTCAGCCCCAGCATTTT. This sequence encodes CASSQVYRGKTQPQHF.

The table lists this clonotype with many counts. The V and J genes are TRBV12-3 or TRBV12-4 and TRBJ2-5; D remains unclear. The CDR3 totals 14 residues. Trimming shortened V by 5 bases and J by 7 bases, and 17 bases separated the two germline ends. This CDR3 is CASSPDSYTGTQYF. As DNA, the CDR3 is TGTGCCAGCAGTCCAGACTCATACACTGGGACCCAGTACTTC.

About this clonotype itself: A read error may be the cause here, since a much bigger clone is one base away. The rearrangement joins TRBV18 to TRBJ2-7; D gene ambiguous. Germline values: CDR1 KGHSH, CDR2 LQKENI. CDR3 length: 14 residues. CDR3 sequence: CGSSLQVVTYEQYF. In DNA, the CDR3 is TGTGGCAGCTCACTCCAAGTGGTGACCTACGAGCAGTACTTC.

Remarks on this clonotype: This may be a read error, as it is one base from a much larger clone. The V gene is TRBV28, the J gene TRBJ1-1; D gene ambiguous. Germline CDR1 is MDHEN and CDR2 is SYDVKM. The CDR3 contains 14 residues. CDR3: CASSLYHADTGAFF. The CDR3, as DNA: TGTGCCAGCAGTTTATATCACGCAGACACTGGAGCTTTCTTT.

Only a few counts were recorded for this clonotype. The chain has TRBV6-5 and TRBJ2-1; TRBD1 might be the D (5 bases). The CDR3 extends over 15 amino acids. The V end was cut by 2 bases, the J end by 4 bases, with 12 bases between. Germline loops: CDR1 MNHEY, CDR2 SVGAGI. The CDR3 DNA reads as TGTGCCAGCAGTTACACCGGCGACAGTTACAATGAGCAGTTCTTC. As protein: CASSYTGDSYNEQFF.

The sample holds a few counts of this clonotype. Its ends do not fully match the called genes, so a read error is possible. This chain connects TRBV4-3 to TRBJ1-4, with a weak D call TRBD1 (6 bases). The CDR3 is 15 amino acids. Germline V lookup: CDR1 LGHNA, CDR2 YSLEER. The DNA for the CDR3 is TGCGCCAGCAGCCAAGGGACAGCAACTAATGAAAAACTGGTTTTT. As protein: CASSQGTATNEKLVF.

This clonotype has more than one count but fewer than ten. A much larger clone lies one base from this, so it may be a read error. J is TRBJ2-3 and V is TRBV20-1, with 8 nucleotides matching TRBD2. The CDR3 has 15 amino acids. From germline, CDR1 is DFQATT and CDR2 SNEGSKA (reference sequence). The DNA of the CDR3 is TGCAGTGCTAGTCGGGAGGGCCATTTACAAGATGCGCAGTATTTT. This encodes CSASREGHLQDAQYF.

This clonotype has only a few counts. The V and J genes are TRBV24-1 and TRBJ2-1, with 14 bases fitting TRBD2. This CDR3 contains 15 residues. The germline V gene encodes CDR1 KGHDR and CDR2 SFDVKD. Unmatched junction bases numbered 8, after V lost 8 bases and J lost 9 bases. In DNA, the CDR3 is TGTGCCACCATAGACGGGACTAGCGGGAGTGGTGAGCAGTTCTTC. Amino acid sequence: CATIDGTSGSGEQFF.

There are a few counts of this clonotype. The V call is TRBV5-6, the J call TRBJ2-7; D ambiguous. With 2 bases removed from V and 5 bases from J, the gap between germline ends came to 11 bases. CDR3 size: 13 residues. From germline, CDR1 is SGHDT and CDR2 YYEEEE. The CDR3 coding sequence is TGTGCCAGCAGCTTTCCCTCAGGAAACGAGCAGTACTTC. This gives the protein CASSFPSGNEQYF.

This clonotype was seen many times. CDR3 region: CASSEAGQFYEQYF. The DNA of the CDR3 is TGTGCCAGCAGTGAAGCGGGACAGTTCTACGAGCAGTACTTC. This chain links TRBV25-1 with TRBJ2-7; perhaps TRBD1 as D (7 bases). Trimming removed 2 bases from V and 3 bases from J, with 11 bases in between. CDR1 is MGHDK and CDR2 is SYGVNS in the germline V gene. The CDR3 is made up of 14 amino acids.

The J gene is TRBJ2-1, the V gene TRBV29-1; 11 positions agree with TRBD1. From germline, CDR1 is SQVTM and CDR2 ANQGSEA. The CDR3 contains 17 residues. Trimming cost V 7 bases and J 2 bases; bases outside gene matches: 13. In DNA form, the CDR3 reads TGCAGCGCACCGGGACAGGGGGGACCCACTACCTACAATGAGCAGTTCTTC. This encodes CSAPGQGGPTTYNEQFF.

This clonotype came up once. The chain employs TRBV29-1 and TRBJ2-7; 7 bases map to TRBD2. V was pared by 3 bases and J by 8 bases, with 13 bases of the junction left unmatched. Looked up from germline, CDR1 is SQVTM and CDR2 is ANQGSEA. The CDR3 has 14 residues. The CDR3, as DNA: TGCAGCGTTGATCCGGGAGGCCCGTTTGGTCAGCAGTACTTC. It is translated as CSVDPGGPFGQQYF.